Given below is one T cell receptor (beta chain) in context. Naive CD8 cells lacked CD45RO, underwent positive selection for CCR7 and left out terminally differentiated effector memory CD45RA+ cells. The germline V gene has CDR1 SGDLS and CDR2 YYNGEE. This CDR3 comprises 17 residues. Trimming removed 3 bases from V and 0 bases from J, with 17 bases in between. This entry is derived from a study of shared clonotypes between healthy human individuals. The method was immunoSEQ multiplex PCR; TCRdb's version includes in-frame clones alone and lacks a portion of them. The sample includes about 1,800,000 clones, less than 95% seen only once; the top ten take 1% to 1.5%.

The chain links TRBV9 to TRBJ2-3; D is unclear. Sequenced sample: naive CD8+ T cells sorted from blood. This clonotype originated in a man aged 18 to 30 in good health. The CDR3 region is CASSESEWGPSTDTQYF. In DNA, the CDR3 is TGTGCCAGCAGCGAGAGTGAGTGGGGTCCTAGCACAGATACGCAGTATTTT.